A selection of T cell receptor beta chains follows, all from one sample in a study of blood T cell repertoires in COVID-19. Sequenced by immunoSEQ multiplex PCR; TCRdb stores in-frame clones only, minus some. The sample lists fewer than 350,000 clones, approximately 90% seen once, with around 10% in the top ten. Sequencing was performed on peripheral blood. All receptors derive from a young man with COVID-19, enrolled during active disease. Each CDR3 is given with its conserved first and last residue. The D gene is left open where the match is weak. Expanded clones are given a class, and other clones once, few, many or no size at all.

D gene,J gene,clone size,V gene,CDR3 DNA,CDR3 protein
TRBD2,TRBJ2-5,.,TRBV19,TGTGCCAGTAGTCGGAGAGAACTAGCGGGTTTCGAGACCCAGTACTTC,CASSRRELAGFETQYF
TRBD1,TRBJ1-3,.,TRBV7-9,TGTGCCACCAGGACAGGTAGCTCTGGAAACACCATATATTTT,CATRTGSSGNTIYF
.,TRBJ2-2,.,TRBV5-5,TGTGCCAGCAGCAATACTCCGTATCGGACAGTGGGCACCGGGGAGCTGTTTTTT,CASSNTPYRTVGTGELFF
TRBD1,TRBJ2-5,.,TRBV5-1,TGCGCCAGCAGCTTGACCCCGGGACAGCATATAGCTCGGGGATGGACTGCTAAAGAGACCCAGTACTTC,CASSLTPGQHIARGWTAKETQYF
TRBD2,TRBJ2-1,.,TRBV9,TGTGCCAGCAGCGGAAAAGCGGGGGACATCTACAATGAGCAGTTCTTC,CASSGKAGDIYNEQFF
.,TRBJ1-5,.,TRBV19,TGTGCCAGTACCCAGCGGGCAGGGAATCATATAGGCAATCAGCCCCAGCATTTT,CASTQRAGNHIGNQPQHF
.,TRBJ2-1,.,TRBV7-9,TGTGCCAGCAGCTTATTAACAGGCGTAAGGGATGAGCAGTTCTTC,CASSLLTGVRDEQFF
TRBD1,TRBJ1-4,.,TRBV6-1,TGTGCCAGCAGTGAAGCAGGGGGCGCGGGGGAAAAACTGTTTTTT,CASSEAGGAGEKLFF
.,TRBJ1-4,once,TRBV12-5,TGTGCTAGTGGTTTGGTAACGGGTGGACAGTCAAATGAAAAACTGTTTTTT,CASGLVTGGQSNEKLFF
.,TRBJ2-7,.,TRBV9,TGTGCCAGCAGCGTAGGGGCGGGGTCGACCTACGAGCAGTACTTC,CASSVGAGSTYEQYF
TRBD1,TRBJ2-1,once,TRBV5-4,TGTGCCAGCAGGCCCACAGGGGGATCCTACAATGAGCAGTTCTTC,CASRPTGGSYNEQFF
.,TRBJ2-7,.,TRBV5-5,TGTGCCAGCAGCCTGGACAGGCCAAGGGACTATTACGAGCAGTACTTC,CASSLDRPRDYYEQYF
TRBD2,TRBJ2-1,.,TRBV7-9,TGTGCCAGCAGCTTGCCGACTAGCTACTCCTACAATGAGCAGTTCTTC,CASSLPTSYSYNEQFF
TRBD1,TRBJ2-7,.,TRBV2,TGTGCCAGCAGTAGGACAGGGGAACCCCGCTACGAGCAGTACTTC,CASSRTGEPRYEQYF
TRBD1,TRBJ2-3,.,TRBV19,TGTGCCAGTAGTCCCTGGGACAGTCAAGTTGATACGCAGTATTTT,CASSPWDSQVDTQYF
.,TRBJ2-3,.,TRBV5-4,TGTGCCAGCAGCGGCAGGGCCAGCACAGATACGCAGTATTTT,CASSGRASTDTQYF
.,TRBJ2-3,.,TRBV4-1,TGCGCCAGCAGCCAAACCCTAGGGGAGGCGCAGTATTTT,CASSQTLGEAQYF
TRBD1,TRBJ1-2,.,TRBV29-1,TGCAGCGTTGAAGATCCTGCAGGGGGCGGCTACACCTTC,CSVEDPAGGGYTF
.,TRBJ2-7,.,TRBV9,TGTGCCAGCAGCGTAGGGGGCGGTACCTACGAGCAGTACTTC,CASSVGGGTYEQYF
.,TRBJ2-7,.,TRBV21-1,TGTGCCAGCAGCAAGAGAACAGGGTCCTACGAGCAGTACTTC,CASSKRTGSYEQYF
.,TRBJ1-5,.,TRBV15,TGTGCCACCAGCAGTTCCACAGGGAATAGACAGCCCCAGCATTTT,CATSSSTGNRQPQHF
TRBD1,TRBJ1-5,few,TRBV5-4,TGTGCCAGCAGCTACAAAACTTCCGGGACAGGGGGCAATCAGCCCCAGCATTTT,CASSYKTSGTGGNQPQHF
.,TRBJ2-3,.,TRBV2,TGTGCCAGCAGATCACAGGGTCGCACAGATACGCAGTATTTT,CASRSQGRTDTQYF
TRBD2,TRBJ2-2,.,TRBV6-2/TRBV6-3,TGTGCCAGCAGTGCACTAGCGGGGGTGCCAGGGGAGCTGTTTTTT,CASSALAGVPGELFF
.,TRBJ2-7,.,TRBV7-9,TGTGCCAGCAGCTTAGGAGGGGGCGAGCAGTACTTC,CASSLGGGEQYF
TRBD1,TRBJ2-7,.,TRBV4-2,TGTGCCAGCAGCCAAGCAGGGGGCGCCTACGAGCAGTACTTC,CASSQAGGAYEQYF
.,TRBJ1-4,.,TRBV7-2,TGTGCCAGCAGCTTACACAGGGTGGCTAATGAAAAACTGTTTTTT,CASSLHRVANEKLFF
.,TRBJ2-2,.,TRBV27,TGTGCCAGCAGTTTACATCCCAGGGGCACCGGGGAGCTGTTTTTT,CASSLHPRGTGELFF
TRBD1,TRBJ2-7,once,TRBV5-1,TGCGCCAGCAGCTTAGGGACAGGGGCCTACGAGCAGTACTTC,CASSLGTGAYEQYF
TRBD1,TRBJ1-4,.,TRBV30,TGTGCCTGGGGCCCGGGACAGGGGTCCGGAAAACTGTTTTTT,CAWGPGQGSGKLFF
.,TRBJ1-1,.,TRBV10-3,TGTGCCATCAGTGACTCGCTACAGCCGCCTGACACTGAAGCTTTCTTT,CAISDSLQPPDTEAFF
.,TRBJ1-2,.,TRBV7-3,TGTGCCAGCAGCTTATTTGCGGCAGGGGAAGGGTATGGCTACACCTTC,CASSLFAAGEGYGYTF
TRBD2,TRBJ2-1,.,TRBV2,TGTGCCAGCCGGGAGGTCGTTTGGTGGCAGTTCTTC,CASREVVWWQFF
TRBD2,TRBJ2-7,.,TRBV6-5,TGTGCCAGCAGGCTCGGGACTAGCGGCGCCTACGAGCAGTACTTC,CASRLGTSGAYEQYF
.,TRBJ2-5,once,TRBV4-1,TGCGCCAGCAGCCAAGGCCCCAGGGAAGAGACCCAGTACTTC,CASSQGPREETQYF
TRBD1,TRBJ2-3,.,TRBV18,TGTGCCAGCTCACCCGGGACAGAATTTTATAGCACAGATACGCAGTATTTT,CASSPGTEFYSTDTQYF
TRBD1,TRBJ2-7,.,TRBV7-2,TGTGCCAGCAGCTTAGGCGGACAGGAGAGGAGGGAGCAGTACTTC,CASSLGGQERREQYF
TRBD1,TRBJ1-5,.,TRBV19,TGTGCCAGTAGTAAAGTGACAGGGGTCTATCAGCCCCAGCATTTT,CASSKVTGVYQPQHF
.,TRBJ2-3,.,TRBV4-3,TGCGCCAGCAGCCCGTTAGAGGGGGAGACAGATACGCAGTATTTT,CASSPLEGETDTQYF
TRBD1,TRBJ1-5,.,TRBV12-5,TGTGCTAGTGGTTTGGGGACAGGGGGCAGTCAGCCCCAGCATTTT,CASGLGTGGSQPQHF
.,TRBJ1-2,few,TRBV7-2,TGTGCCAGCAGCCCCAGACAGGTTATTAGGGGTGGCTACACCTTC,CASSPRQVIRGGYTF
TRBD1,TRBJ2-7,.,TRBV6-5,TGTGCCAGCAGTTGGCCGGGACAGGGGGGAGGGTACGAGCAGTACTTC,CASSWPGQGGGYEQYF
.,TRBJ2-1,.,TRBV3-1/TRBV3-2,TGTGCCAGCAGCCCCGGGCTAGCGCATAAGAGCTCCTACAATGAGCAGTTCTTC,CASSPGLAHKSSYNEQFF
.,TRBJ2-7,.,TRBV19,TGTGCCAGTAGCCCTACGAATTTTTACGAGCAGTACTTC,CASSPTNFYEQYF
.,TRBJ1-4,.,TRBV10-3,TGTGCCACGCAGGGACAATATCTGGGGGAAAAACTGTTTTTT,CATQGQYLGEKLFF
.,TRBJ1-6,.,TRBV21-1,TGTGCCAGCAGCACGACAACGGTGTGTTGCAATTCACCCCTCCACTTT,CASSTTTVCCNSPLHF